The clone carrying this T cell receptor (beta chain) was picked up a small number of times. Antigen specificity is unknown. The sample is drawn from a study of response to subunit inactivated influenza vaccine. Overall study findings and caveats: The authors proposed limited new T cell recruitment per seasonal influenza vaccination.

The V gene end was trimmed by 6 bases and the J gene end by 8 bases; junction bases not matched to a gene: 11. This CDR3 contains 16 residues. CDR1 is MNHEY, CDR2 SMNVEV, per germline (reference sequence). TCRdb processed the RT-PCR reads anew with MiXCR; each CDR3 protein has one entry. The profile shows some 480,000 distinct CDR3 sequences, 9.5% to 13% of them singletons. The source was PBMCs from blood, collected more than 35 days after vaccination. The TCR was taken from a man in his fifties or sixties who received an inactivated influenza vaccine. The chain is built from TRBV27 and TRBJ2-2; the match to TRBD1 covers 11 bases. CDR3 loop: CASRLTGTGGTGELFF. DNA for the CDR3: TGTGCCAGCAGACTAACCGGGACAGGGGGTACTGGGGAGCTGTTTTTT.